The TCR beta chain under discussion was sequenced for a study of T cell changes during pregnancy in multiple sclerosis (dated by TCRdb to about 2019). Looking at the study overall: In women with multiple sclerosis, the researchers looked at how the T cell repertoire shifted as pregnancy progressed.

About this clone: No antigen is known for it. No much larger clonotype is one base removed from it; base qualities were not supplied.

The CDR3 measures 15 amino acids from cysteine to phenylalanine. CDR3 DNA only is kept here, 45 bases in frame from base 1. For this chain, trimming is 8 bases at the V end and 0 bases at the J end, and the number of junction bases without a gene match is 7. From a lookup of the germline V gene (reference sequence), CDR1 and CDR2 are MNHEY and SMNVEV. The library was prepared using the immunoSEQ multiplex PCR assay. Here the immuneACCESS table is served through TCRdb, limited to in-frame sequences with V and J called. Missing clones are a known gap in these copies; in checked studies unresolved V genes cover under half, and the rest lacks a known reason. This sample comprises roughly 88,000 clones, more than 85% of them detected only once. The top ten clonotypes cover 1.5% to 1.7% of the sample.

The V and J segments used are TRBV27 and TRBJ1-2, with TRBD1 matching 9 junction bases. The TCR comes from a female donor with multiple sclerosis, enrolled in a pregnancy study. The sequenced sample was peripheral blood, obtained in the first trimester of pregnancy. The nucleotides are TGTGCCAGCCCCGGGACAGGGCTCTCTAACTATGGCTACACCTTC. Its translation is CASPGTGLSNYGYTF.